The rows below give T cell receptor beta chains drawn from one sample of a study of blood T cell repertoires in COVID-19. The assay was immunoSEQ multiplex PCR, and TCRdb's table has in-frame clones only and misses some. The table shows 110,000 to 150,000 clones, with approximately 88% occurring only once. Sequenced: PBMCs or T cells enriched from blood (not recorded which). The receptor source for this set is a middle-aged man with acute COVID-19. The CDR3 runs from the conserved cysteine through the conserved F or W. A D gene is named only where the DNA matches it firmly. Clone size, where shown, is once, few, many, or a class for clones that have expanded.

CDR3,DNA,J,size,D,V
CATVPPTSGRNNEQFF,TGTGCCACCGTTCCCCCGACTAGCGGGAGAAACAATGAGCAGTTCTTC,TRBJ2-1,.,TRBD2,TRBV28
CASSPGTGGLYGYTF,TGTGCCAGCAGCCCCGGGACAGGTGGACTCTATGGCTACACCTTC,TRBJ1-2,.,TRBD1,TRBV9
CASSLSRLGEQFF,TGTGCCAGCAGTTTATCAAGACTGGGTGAGCAGTTCTTC,TRBJ2-1,.,.,TRBV27
CASSLDRGPTDTQYF,TGTGCCAGCAGCTTGGATCGAGGGCCCACAGATACGCAGTATTTT,TRBJ2-3,few,.,TRBV5-4
CASSQISGGAYSYEQYF,TGTGCCAGCAGCCAAATCAGCGGGGGGGCCTACTCCTACGAGCAGTACTTC,TRBJ2-7,.,TRBD2,TRBV4-2
CASRGLAGVRYEQYF,TGTGCCAGCAGGGGACTAGCGGGAGTTCGCTACGAGCAGTACTTC,TRBJ2-7,.,TRBD2,TRBV25-1
CASSLRQGYGYTF,TGTGCCAGCAGCCTCCGCCAGGGTTATGGCTACACCTTC,TRBJ1-2,.,.,TRBV6-5
CASSGQGVTNQPQHF,TGTGCCAGCTCAGGACAGGGGGTAACCAATCAGCCCCAGCATTTT,TRBJ1-5,.,TRBD1,TRBV28
CASSLATGGLGTEAFF,TGTGCCAGCAGCTTGGCCACAGGGGGCTTGGGCACTGAAGCTTTCTTT,TRBJ1-1,.,TRBD1,TRBV5-6
CASSLNRGVGEKLFF,TGTGCCAGCAGCCTCAACAGGGGTGTAGGCGAAAAACTGTTTTTT,TRBJ1-4,.,TRBD1,TRBV7-2
CASSLDSGNQPQHF,TGTGCCAGCAGTTTGGACAGCGGTAATCAGCCCCAGCATTTT,TRBJ1-5,.,.,TRBV28
CASSIFSFVSKGQDSILDYEQYF,TGTGCCAGTAGTATATTTAGTTTCGTCTCTAAAGGACAGGATTCTATCCTGGACTACGAGCAGTACTTC,TRBJ2-7,once,TRBD1,TRBV19
CASSQEAQGAVGNTIYF,TGTGCCAGCAGCCAAGAAGCACAGGGGGCAGTCGGAAACACCATATATTTT,TRBJ1-3,.,TRBD1,TRBV4-2
CASSPGQGVTDTQYF,TGTGCCAGCAGTCCAGGACAGGGGGTAACAGATACGCAGTATTTT,TRBJ2-3,.,TRBD1,TRBV27
CASSFSGGSTEAFF,TGTGCCAGCAGTTTTTCGGGAGGGTCCACTGAAGCTTTCTTT,TRBJ1-1,.,.,TRBV27
CASSLVSSETQYF,TGTGCCAGCAGCCTCGTGAGTTCGGAGACCCAGTACTTC,TRBJ2-5,.,.,TRBV12-3/TRBV12-4
CAGGQGGSPLHF,TGTGCCGGCGGACAGGGAGGGTCACCCCTCCACTTT,TRBJ1-6,.,TRBD1,TRBV7-9
CAISEPGDSEKLFF,TGTGCCATCAGTGAACCTGGGGACTCTGAAAAACTGTTTTTT,TRBJ1-4,.,.,TRBV10-3
CASSQTGGGQPQHF,TGTGCCAGCAGCCAGACAGGGGGAGGTCAGCCCCAGCATTTT,TRBJ1-5,.,TRBD1,TRBV3-1/TRBV3-2
CASSWDRGRGNTGELFF,TGTGCCAGCAGTTGGGACAGGGGGCGAGGCAACACCGGGGAGCTGTTTTTT,TRBJ2-2,.,TRBD1,TRBV2
CASSLGAYTDTQYF,TGTGCCAGCAGCTTAGGCGCCTACACAGATACGCAGTATTTT,TRBJ2-3,.,.,TRBV13
CASSTGTGYGYTF,TGTGCCAGTAGTACCGGGACAGGGTATGGCTACACCTTC,TRBJ1-2,.,TRBD1,TRBV19
CASSAPNRGDEKLFF,TGTGCCAGCAGTGCTCCAAATCGCGGAGATGAAAAACTGTTTTTT,TRBJ1-4,.,.,TRBV27
CASSKRDRPSYEQYF,TGTGCCAGCAGCAAGCGGGACAGGCCCTCCTACGAGCAGTACTTC,TRBJ2-7,.,.,TRBV7-8
CASSLGLAGEAYNEQFF,TGTGCCAGCAGCTTGGGACTAGCGGGGGAGGCCTACAATGAGCAGTTCTTC,TRBJ2-1,.,TRBD2,TRBV7-9
CASSLGTGFNNEQFF,TGTGCCAGCAGCTTAGGGACAGGGTTCAACAATGAGCAGTTCTTC,TRBJ2-1,few,TRBD1,TRBV7-2
CASSRDRRGPQHF,TGTGCCAGCAGTAGAGATCGTCGGGGGCCCCAGCATTTT,TRBJ1-5,.,.,TRBV12-3/TRBV12-4
CASSARGWYSYEQYF,TGTGCCAGCAGCGCCCGGGGATGGTACTCCTACGAGCAGTACTTC,TRBJ2-7,.,.,TRBV25-1
CSVGEAVTDTQYF,TGCAGCGTTGGAGAAGCGGTCACAGATACGCAGTATTTT,TRBJ2-3,.,.,TRBV29-1
CASSAGLAGLEQFF,TGTGCCAGCAGTGCTGGACTAGCGGGTCTTGAGCAGTTCTTC,TRBJ2-1,.,TRBD2,TRBV28
CASIGQGNQPQHF,TGTGCCAGCATCGGACAGGGCAATCAGCCCCAGCATTTT,TRBJ1-5,once,TRBD1,TRBV6-5
CASSLDVRQNTEAFF,TGTGCCAGCAGCTTAGACGTCAGACAGAACACTGAAGCTTTCTTT,TRBJ1-1,once,.,TRBV11-2
CASRTGLAGRDEQFF,TGTGCCAGCAGGACGGGACTAGCGGGGCGCGATGAGCAGTTCTTC,TRBJ2-1,.,TRBD2,TRBV28
CAWSGGLAGEQFF,TGTGCCTGGAGTGGTGGACTAGCGGGGGAGCAGTTCTTC,TRBJ2-1,.,TRBD2,TRBV30
CASSVGTGEVGQFF,TGTGCCAGCAGCGTGGGGACAGGGGAGGTTGGGCAGTTCTTC,TRBJ2-1,few,TRBD1,TRBV9
CATKGWGNTEAFF,TGTGCCACCAAGGGGTGGGGGAACACTGAAGCTTTCTTT,TRBJ1-1,.,.,TRBV7-2
CASRLTIEETQYF,TGTGCCAGCAGGCTGACAATTGAAGAGACCCAGTACTTC,TRBJ2-5,.,.,TRBV28
CASSLSVRTEDTGELFF,TGTGCCAGCAGCCTGTCTGTACGGACGGAGGACACCGGGGAGCTGTTTTTT,TRBJ2-2,.,.,TRBV3-1/TRBV3-2
CSARGGASDTQYF,TGCAGCGCTAGGGGGGGCGCATCGGATACGCAGTATTTT,TRBJ2-3,.,.,TRBV29-1
CASSRNRGGEQYF,TGTGCCAGCAGTCGGAACAGGGGTGGCGAGCAGTACTTC,TRBJ2-7,.,TRBD1,TRBV2
CASSLAGAWAKNIQYF,TGTGCCAGCAGCCTGGCGGGGGCTTGGGCCAAAAACATTCAGTACTTC,TRBJ2-4,.,.,TRBV11-2
CASSQDRTSGGVGTDTQYF,TGCGCCAGCAGCCAAGATCGAACTAGCGGGGGGGTGGGCACAGATACGCAGTATTTT,TRBJ2-3,.,TRBD2,TRBV4-1
CASSKAHQDYSNQPQHF,TGTGCCAGCAGCAAAGCACATCAGGACTATAGCAATCAGCCCCAGCATTTT,TRBJ1-5,.,.,TRBV6-2/TRBV6-3
CASAPGFREQFF,TGTGCCAGCGCCCCAGGGTTTAGAGAGCAGTTCTTC,TRBJ2-1,.,.,TRBV2
CASSQSGFDRHTDTQYF,TGTGCCAGCAGTCAATCAGGGTTTGACAGACACACAGATACGCAGTATTTT,TRBJ2-3,once,.,TRBV28
CASSEILERYTF,TGTGCCAGCAGTGAAATTTTAGAGCGCTACACCTTC,TRBJ1-2,.,.,TRBV2
CASSYSAGFGYTF,TGTGCCAGCAGTTACTCAGCGGGGTTTGGCTACACCTTC,TRBJ1-2,.,.,TRBV6-5
CASSQDSGGSTDTQYF,TGTGCCAGCAGCCAAGATAGCGGGGGGAGCACAGATACGCAGTATTTT,TRBJ2-3,.,TRBD2,TRBV14
CASSRDRGVEKLFF,TGTGCCAGCAGCCGGGACAGGGGCGTTGAAAAACTGTTTTTT,TRBJ1-4,.,TRBD1,TRBV7-2
CASSLKPVNTEAFF,TGTGCCAGCAGCCTGAAACCAGTGAACACTGAAGCTTTCTTT,TRBJ1-1,.,.,TRBV7-2
CASTLRGEDETQYF,TGTGCCAGCACCCTCCGAGGGGAGGATGAGACCCAGTACTTC,TRBJ2-5,.,.,TRBV5-6
CASSQDLRGGQPQHF,TGTGCCAGCAGCCAAGACCTTCGAGGGGGTCAGCCCCAGCATTTT,TRBJ1-5,.,.,TRBV3-1/TRBV3-2
CSVEPSGTGGANTEAFF,TGCAGCGTTGAGCCCTCCGGGACAGGGGGCGCGAACACTGAAGCTTTCTTT,TRBJ1-1,.,TRBD1,TRBV29-1
CASSILGQAGEKLFF,TGTGCCAGTAGTATCCTCGGACAGGCTGGGGAAAAACTGTTTTTT,TRBJ1-4,.,TRBD1,TRBV19